This T cell receptor beta chain derives from a study of CD8 T cells in ankylosing spondylitis (dated by TCRdb to between 2016 and 2019). Background for the entire study: The study set out to find disease-linked TCR variants by profiling T cell receptor beta repertoires in ankylosing spondylitis patients and healthy donors. The whole study cohort included over 85 healthy donors and some 27 ankylosing spondylitis patients. Samples of peripheral blood were taken, and for ankylosing spondylitis patients, synovial fluid was collected as well. The full study reports these points: Some motif variants had previously been reported in the synovial fluid and blood of reactive arthritis patients, which suggests shared mechanisms of disease initiation. A TCR beta motif of several highly homologous amino acid variants appeared characteristic of blood from ankylosing spondylitis patients. The disease-linked clones were reported as significantly enriched in matched synovial fluid samples from ankylosing spondylitis patients. A CD8+ phenotype was shown by the disease-linked clones, which were found at relatively low frequencies in peripheral blood.

Sequences LGHNA (CDR1) and YNFKEQ (CDR2) are obtained from the germline V gene. The CDR3 measures 15 amino acids from cysteine to phenylalanine. Just the 45-base CDR3 DNA is kept, in frame starting at base 1. V and J lose 0 bases and 7 bases, and a span of 13 bases separates them. This clonotype came up a few times. Its antigen remains undetermined. Within one base of it there is no much larger clone, and no base qualities were kept. For sequencing, an Illumina HiSeq 2500 was employed. TCR beta libraries were prepared by quantitative 5'-RACE with molecular barcodes. The source study handled its data this way. A new computational method, built on a probabilistic model of VDJ rearrangement, was used to identify disease-linked TCR variants. In TCRdb, the public reads were trimmed at Q25 with fastp and aligned with MiXCR, with productive beta chains retained. Each entry merges the rows of one CDR3 protein and shows their most common DNA and genes. For this entry, the V and J calls and clone size follow TCRdb and not the study's own pipeline. The sample records 670,000 or so distinct CDR3 sequences, roughly 19% of which are singletons. The ten top clones hold around 19% of the sample.

Recombination connected TRBV4-2 to TRBJ1-5; 5 matching bases give a weak D call of TRBD1. The sequenced sample was blood, either unsorted or a sorted T cell fraction (not recorded which). This receptor was identified in a male donor with ankylosing spondylitis. The nucleotides are TGTGCCAGCAGCCAAGAGGAGGGGCAGGACCAGCCCCAGCATTTT. This codes for CASSQEEGQDQPQHF.